The clone carrying this TCR beta chain was seen just once. The sample originates from a study of control samples from healthy donors and cancer patients. This CDR3 contains 15 residues. V was trimmed by 6 bases and J by 2 bases, leaving 11 bases between them. CDR1 and CDR2 from the germline V gene are MDHEN and SYDVKM. TCRdb keeps only in-frame clones here, not all; method: immunoSEQ multiplex PCR. The data contain fewer than 200,000 clones, 80% to 90% of them singletons. The source material was blood. The clonotype was recovered from a woman aged 30 to 39 in good health. This chain uses TRBV28 with TRBJ2-6; a weak D match, TRBD1 (6 bases). DNA of the CDR3: TGTGCCAGCAGCTATCCAGGGGCTGGGGCCAACGTCCTGACTTTC. It codes for CASSYPGAGANVLTF.